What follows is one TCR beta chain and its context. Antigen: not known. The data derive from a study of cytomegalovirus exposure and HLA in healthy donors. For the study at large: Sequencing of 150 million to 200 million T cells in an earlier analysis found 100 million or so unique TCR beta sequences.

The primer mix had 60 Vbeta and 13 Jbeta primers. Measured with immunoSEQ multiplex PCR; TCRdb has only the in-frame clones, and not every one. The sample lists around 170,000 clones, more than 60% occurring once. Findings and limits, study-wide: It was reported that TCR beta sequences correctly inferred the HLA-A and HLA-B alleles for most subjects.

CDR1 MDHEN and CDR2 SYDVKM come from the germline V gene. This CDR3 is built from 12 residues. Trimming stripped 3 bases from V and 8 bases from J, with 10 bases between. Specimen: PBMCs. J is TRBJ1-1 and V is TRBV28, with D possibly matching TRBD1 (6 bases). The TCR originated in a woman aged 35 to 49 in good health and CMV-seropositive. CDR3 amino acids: CASSLRGAEAFF. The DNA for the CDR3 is TGTGCCAGCAGTTTGCGGGGGGCAGAAGCTTTCTTT.